This TCR beta chain was documented in a study of response to subunit inactivated influenza vaccine. Regarding the study as a whole: Researchers suggested that each seasonal influenza vaccination recruits few new T cells.

Per germline, CDR1 ENHRY and CDR2 SYGVKD. The junction had 3 bases not matched to a gene; V was cut back by 7 bases and J by 3 bases. The CDR3 extends over 13 amino acids. TCRdb re-derived calls from the RT-PCR reads in MiXCR, one entry per CDR3 protein. The sample has roughly 630,000 distinct CDR3 sequences; around 15% are singletons. This clonotype has more than one count but fewer than ten. The antigen is unknown. The rearrangement uses TRBV10-3 and TRBJ2-1, with 7 bases matching TRBD1. The sequence was obtained from a middle-aged man who received an inactivated influenza vaccine. This specimen was PBMCs from blood, taken 14 to 15 days before vaccination. CDR3: CAINRGDYNEQFF. The CDR3 bases are TGTGCCATCAACAGGGGTGACTACAATGAGCAGTTCTTC.